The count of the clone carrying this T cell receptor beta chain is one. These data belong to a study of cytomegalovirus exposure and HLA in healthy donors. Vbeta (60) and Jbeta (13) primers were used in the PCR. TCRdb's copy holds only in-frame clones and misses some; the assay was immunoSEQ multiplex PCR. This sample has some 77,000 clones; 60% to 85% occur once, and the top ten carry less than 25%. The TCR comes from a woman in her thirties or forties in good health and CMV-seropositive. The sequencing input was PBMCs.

CDR3 sequence: CASSYQGYTEAFF. The CDR3 DNA reads as TGTGCCAGCAGCTACCAGGGCTACACTGAAGCTTTCTTT. The J gene is TRBJ1-1, the V gene TRBV7-2; weak D call: TRBD1 (5 bases). The CDR3 spans 13 residues. The ends were cut back, 4 bases at V and 3 bases at J, with 9 bases in the middle. Germline V gene sequence: CDR1 SGHTA, CDR2 FQGNSA.